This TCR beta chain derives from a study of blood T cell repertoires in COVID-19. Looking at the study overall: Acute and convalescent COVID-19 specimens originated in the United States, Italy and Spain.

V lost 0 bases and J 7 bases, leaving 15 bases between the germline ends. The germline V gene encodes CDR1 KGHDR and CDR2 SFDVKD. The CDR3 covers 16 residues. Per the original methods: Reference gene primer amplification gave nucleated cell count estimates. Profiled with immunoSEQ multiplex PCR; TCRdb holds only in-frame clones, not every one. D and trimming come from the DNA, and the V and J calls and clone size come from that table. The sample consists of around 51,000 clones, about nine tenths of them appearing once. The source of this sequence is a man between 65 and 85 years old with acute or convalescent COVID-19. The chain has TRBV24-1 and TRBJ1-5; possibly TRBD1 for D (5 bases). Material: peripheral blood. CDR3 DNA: TGTGCCACCAGTGATTTGGTCGGCAGGGAGGTGCAGCCCCAGCATTTT. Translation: CATSDLVGREVQPQHF.